The text below deals with one TCR beta chain. The germline V gene encodes CDR1 MNHEY and CDR2 SVGEGT. The CDR3 sequence is 14 residues long. The V segment lost 4 bases and the J segment 3 bases; nucleotides outside the gene matches: 5. The data originate from a study of T-cell memory formation after mild COVID-19. From the 5' RACE reads, TCRdb called clonotypes with MiXCR, one entry per CDR3 protein. The data show roughly 110,000 distinct CDR3 sequences, 22% seen once. Sequences were obtained from PBMCs or a T cell subset sorted from them (not recorded which). V usage is TRBV6-2 or TRBV6-3 and J usage is TRBJ2-7, with 8 bases matching TRBD1. The clonotype originates from a man younger than 30 who had mild COVID-19 (a few samples of this study predate the infection). Cell type and time point are not known. CDR3 protein: CASSSPGGYYEQYV. CDR3 sequence (DNA): TGTGCCAGCAGTTCTCCAGGGGGCTACTACGAGCAGTACGTC.